This TCR beta chain was found in a study of CD8 T cells in ankylosing spondylitis. This clonotype occurred a few times. The antigen remains unidentified. Regarding the study as a whole: Reports say disease-linked clones showed up significantly more in matched ankylosing spondylitis synovial fluid. Ankylosing spondylitis blood seemed to carry a telltale TCR beta motif made of under 10 highly homologous variants. Existing reports had already noted some motif variants in reactive arthritis synovial fluid and blood. The authors found the disease-linked clones to be CD8+ and relatively rare in peripheral blood.

With V trimmed by 7 bases and J by 8 bases, 3 bases remained unmatched. This CDR3 contains 12 residues. The germline V gene has CDR1 MDHEN and CDR2 SYDVKM. In making TCR beta libraries, quantitative 5'-RACE with molecular barcodes was used. TCRdb analysed the 5' RACE reads with MiXCR anew, one entry per CDR3 protein. The table lists a few hundred thousand distinct CDR3 sequences, around 20% of them singletons. Sequenced sample: blood, either unsorted or a sorted T cell fraction (not recorded which). The receptor was isolated from a male donor with ankylosing spondylitis. This rearrangement joins TRBV28 to TRBJ2-2; 8 positions agree with TRBD2. The CDR3 coding sequence is TGTGCCAGCAACGGCGGGAGGGGGGAGCTGTTTTTT. Its translation: CASNGGRGELFF.